The TCR beta chain described here comes from a study of cytomegalovirus exposure and HLA in healthy donors. Study-wide points: Sequence variants that were highly shared formed a cluster that was likely a sequencing artifact.

CDR3 length: 14 amino acids. Germline V lookup: CDR1 LNHDA, CDR2 SQIVND (reference sequence). V was pared by 2 bases and J by 8 bases, with 10 bases between. Points on this clone: Antigen: not known.

Both 60 Vbeta primers and 13 Jbeta primers went into the PCR. Generated by immunoSEQ multiplex PCR, the TCRdb table keeps only in-frame clones and is missing some. In the table there are about 89,000 clones, about three quarters of which are singletons. The sample taken for sequencing was PBMCs. The receptor was derived from a man aged 30 to 45 in good health and CMV-seropositive. The V and J genes are TRBV19 and TRBJ1-6; TRBD1 is a possible D gene (6 bases). The CDR3 sequence: CASSIQGTYSPLHF. As DNA, the CDR3 is TGTGCCAGTAGTATACAGGGGACCTATTCACCCCTCCACTTT.